The present TCR beta chain was sequenced within a study of OX40 agonist ivuxolimab in advanced cancers. Regarding the study as a whole: Partial responders receiving 0.1-3.0 mg/kg showed among the lowest clonal expansion. Dosing at 0.1 to 3.0 mg/kg was accompanied by clonal expansion of CD4+ and CD8+ blood T cells by week 6. The expanded peripheral T cells' antigen specificity was not determined. Expanded clones were, on average, more numerous in CD8+ T cells than in CD4+.

CDR3 size: 12 residues. The V gene's germline CDR1 is MRHNA and CDR2 SNTAGT. V lost 5 bases and J lost 9, with 11 bases in between. Produced via immunoSEQ multiplex PCR; TCRdb's table is partial and in-frame only. The sample lists around 77,000 clones, roughly nine tenths occurring once. Points on this clone: Its target is unknown.

This TCR derives from an adult with an advanced solid tumor such as melanoma, head and neck, liver or kidney cancer. The chain has TRBV6-4 and TRBJ2-1; no definite D call. The material was CD4+ or CD8+ T cells sorted from blood, obtained in a trial of the OX40 agonist ivuxolimab. CDR3 sequence reads: CASSLGPCEQFF. CDR3 nucleotides: TGTGCCAGCAGTCTAGGCCCCTGTGAGCAGTTCTTC.